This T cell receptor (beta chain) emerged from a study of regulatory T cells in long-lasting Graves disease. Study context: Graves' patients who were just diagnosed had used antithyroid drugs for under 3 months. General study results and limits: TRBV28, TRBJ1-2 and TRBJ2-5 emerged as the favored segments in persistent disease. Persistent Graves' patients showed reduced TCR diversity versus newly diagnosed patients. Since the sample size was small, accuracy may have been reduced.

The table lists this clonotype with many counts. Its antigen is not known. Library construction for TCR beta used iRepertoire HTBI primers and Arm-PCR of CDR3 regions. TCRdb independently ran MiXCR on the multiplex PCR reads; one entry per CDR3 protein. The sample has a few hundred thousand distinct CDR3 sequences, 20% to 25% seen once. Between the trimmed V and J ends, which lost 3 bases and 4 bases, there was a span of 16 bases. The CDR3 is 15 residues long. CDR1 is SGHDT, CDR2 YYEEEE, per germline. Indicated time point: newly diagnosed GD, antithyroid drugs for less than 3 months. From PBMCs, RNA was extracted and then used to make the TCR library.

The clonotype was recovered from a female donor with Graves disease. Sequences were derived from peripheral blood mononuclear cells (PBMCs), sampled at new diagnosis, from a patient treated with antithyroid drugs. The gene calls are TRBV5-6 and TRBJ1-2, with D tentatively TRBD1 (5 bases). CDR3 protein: CASSSAGIGPYGYTF. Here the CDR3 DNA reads TGTGCCAGCAGCTCGGCAGGGATCGGCCCCTATGGCTACACCTTC.